Listed here are 20 T cell receptor beta chains from one sample, sequenced in a study of response to subunit inactivated influenza vaccine. TCRdb re-analysed the RT-PCR reads in MiXCR, keeping a single row per CDR3 protein. The data contain roughly 190,000 distinct CDR3 sequences, about an eighth of them singletons. These same records also appear under a second study, on T cells expressing NK-cell markers. From that report: Production of TCR beta cDNA relied on 5'RACE template switching with UMIs.

The input for sequencing was CD8+ T cells sorted from PBMCs, taken 11 to 12 days after vaccination. These receptors came from a man aged 50-59 years who received an inactivated influenza vaccine.

The chain carries TRBV6-2 or TRBV6-3 and TRBJ1-2, with D maybe TRBD1 (5 bases). Germline V gene data show CDR1 as MNHEY and CDR2 as SVGEGT. This CDR3 is built from 17 residues. V lost 0 bases and J 5 bases, leaving 19 bases between the germline ends. DNA of the CDR3: TGTGCCAGCAGTTACTCCTCCGAGGGGACCCAGGAATATGGCTACACCTTC. It yields the protein CASSYSSEGTQEYGYTF.

This clonotype was picked up many times. The gene calls are TRBV7-9 and TRBJ2-2, with TRBD2 matching 8 bases. From germline, CDR1 is SEHNR and CDR2 FQNEAQ (reference sequence). V trimming: 3 bases; J trimming: 6 bases; junction bases outside the gene matches: 6. This CDR3 region has 15 residues. CDR3 in amino acids: CASSLTGGPSGELFF. The CDR3 region has the DNA TGTGCCAGCAGCTTGACGGGGGGGCCCTCCGGGGAGCTGTTTTTT.

This clonotype has only a few counts. The V call is TRBV5-6, the J call TRBJ2-7; either TRBD1 or TRBD2 may supply D (5 bases each). Germline V gene lookup returns CDR1 SGHDT and CDR2 YYEEEE. The V end lost 2 bases, the J end lost 6 bases, and 15 bases lay between the germline ends. The CDR3 covers 14 residues. The CDR3 region is CASSFPSEGREQYF. The CDR3 DNA sequence: TGTGCCAGCAGCTTCCCAAGCGAGGGGCGCGAGCAGTACTTC.

This sequence joins TRBV10-3 and TRBJ1-5; 7 bases fit TRBD1. Germline CDR1 reads ENHRY; CDR2 reads SYGVKD. The CDR3 runs to 13 residues. Trimming at V came to 7 bases and at J to 6 bases, leaving 6 bases not matched to a gene. The CDR3 reads CAINDREGQPQHF. As DNA, the CDR3 is TGTGCCATCAATGACAGGGAGGGTCAGCCCCAGCATTTT.

The chain recombines TRBV12-3 or TRBV12-4 with TRBJ2-3, with D hard to call. The CDR3 is 13 residues long. The ends were cut back, 0 bases at V and 6 bases at J, with 7 bases in the middle. The CDR3 spells CASSLASADTQYF. CDR3 coding DNA: TGTGCCAGCAGTTTAGCGAGCGCGGATACGCAGTATTTT.

The sample holds a few counts of this clonotype. The rearrangement uses TRBV6-5 and TRBJ2-7; 7 nucleotides agree with TRBD1. J lost 3 bases, V lost 6 bases, and 11 bases had no gene match. The CDR3 loop spans 15 amino acids. The germline CDR1 and CDR2 sequences are MNHEY and SVGAGI. The DNA of the CDR3 is TGTGCCAGCAGCCGCCGGGACAGCTCTAACTACGAGCAGTACTTC. Its protein product is CASSRRDSSNYEQYF.

The gene calls are TRBV20-1 and TRBJ2-7, with 8 bases fitting TRBD2. Germline CDR1 DFQATT, CDR2 SNEGSKA (reference sequence). The trim removed 7 bases at V and 2 bases at J, leaving 7 bases unmatched. The CDR3 loop spans 13 amino acids. CDR3 protein: CSGATSETYEQYF. The CDR3 coding sequence is TGCAGTGGAGCGACTAGCGAAACCTACGAGCAGTACTTC.

This clonotype was seen a handful of times. The chain joins TRBV19 to TRBJ2-7; D is perhaps TRBD1 (6 bases). The CDR3 is 13 residues long. The V gene lost 5 bases and the J gene lost 6 bases, with 14 bases spanning the gap. Germline CDR1 and CDR2: LNHDA and SQIVND (reference sequence). CDR3: CASSEYRDREQYF. The CDR3 DNA sequence: TGTGCCAGTAGTGAGTACAGGGATCGCGAGCAGTACTTC.

The chain uses TRBV28 and TRBJ2-5, with D maybe TRBD2 (5 bases). The V gene lost 6 bases and the J gene lost 5 bases, with 16 bases spanning the gap. Germline V gene lookup returns CDR1 MDHEN and CDR2 SYDVKM. The CDR3 is 14 residues long. CDR3 DNA sequence: TGTGCCAGCAGCCTGGACGGACTGATGGAGACCCAGTACTTC. Its translation: CASSLDGLMETQYF.

V usage is TRBV28 and J usage is TRBJ2-7; 7 bases are a match to TRBD2. The CDR3 totals 14 residues. V was pared by 5 bases and J by 0 bases, with 4 bases of the junction left unmatched. CDR1 MDHEN and CDR2 SYDVKM come from the germline V gene. The CDR3, as DNA: TGTGCCAGCAGTCGGGCGGGGGACTCCTACGAGCAGTACTTC. Amino acid sequence: CASSRAGDSYEQYF.

V gene TRBV28 combines with J gene TRBJ2-1; 7 bases are a match to TRBD2. The trim removed 5 bases at V and 7 bases at J, leaving 14 bases unmatched. The CDR3 is 16 amino acids. The germline V gene has CDR1 MDHEN and CDR2 SYDVKM. This chain's CDR3 is CASSGPVGGGGNEQFF. CDR3 sequence (DNA): TGTGCCAGCAGTGGGCCTGTCGGCGGCGGGGGTAATGAGCAGTTCTTC.

This clonotype was picked up many times. The chain employs TRBV5-1 and TRBJ2-7; a weak D match, TRBD1 (5 bases). Germline-derived CDR1 and CDR2 are SGHRS and YFSETQ. V was trimmed by 4 bases and J by 4 bases, leaving 18 bases between them. This CDR3 has 15 amino acids. CDR3 sequence: CASSLSWSRGYEQYF. CDR3 in DNA: TGCGCCAGCAGCCTGAGTTGGTCAAGGGGATACGAGCAGTACTTC. The full variable domain, its missing parts supplied by reference TRBV5-1 and TRBJ2-7, is KAGVTQTPRYLIKTRGQQVTLSCSPISGHRSVSWYQQTPGQGLQFLFEYFSETQRNKGNFPGRFSGRQFSNSRSEMNVSTLELGDSALYLCASSLSWSRGYEQYFGPGTRLTVT.

The V call is TRBV24-1, the J call TRBJ2-1; 12 bases match TRBD2. This CDR3 is 16 amino acids long. Germline loops: CDR1 KGHDR, CDR2 SFDVKD. J was trimmed by 9 bases and V by 0 bases; bases with no gene match: 5. CDR3 sequence (DNA): TGTGCCACCAGTGATTTGTGGACTAGCGGGAAAGGTGAGCAGTTCTTC. It specifies CATSDLWTSGKGEQFF.

J is TRBJ2-1 and V is TRBV28; 8 positions match TRBD2. V lost 2 bases, J lost 9 bases, and 9 bases stayed unmatched. Germline values: CDR1 MDHEN, CDR2 SYDVKM. The CDR3 spans 15 residues. This CDR3 is CASSLTREGPSEQFF. CDR3 DNA sequence: TGTGCCAGCAGTTTAACCCGGGAGGGCCCAAGTGAGCAGTTCTTC.

The J gene is TRBJ2-1, the V gene TRBV5-1; tentative D call: TRBD2 (6 bases). The germline V gene has CDR1 SGHRS and CDR2 YFSETQ. The CDR3 has 15 residues. The germline V and J ends were trimmed by 0 bases and 7 bases, with 14 bases remaining between them. CDR3 residues: CASSLGHSGGNEQFF. CDR3 coding DNA: TGCGCCAGCAGCTTGGGCCATAGCGGAGGGAATGAGCAGTTCTTC.

The V call is TRBV15, the J call TRBJ1-1; D is ambiguous. CDR3 length: 15 amino acids. Trimming pared 3 bases from V and 6 bases from J, leaving 17 bases between. Germline CDR1 and CDR2: LNHNV and YYDKDF (reference sequence). DNA for the CDR3: TGTGCCACCAGCAGGGATGGTTTGGGGTTCGCTGAAGCTTTCTTT. It translates to CATSRDGLGFAEAFF.

The chain links TRBV7-6 to TRBJ2-1; D remains unclear. V was cut by 8 bases and J by 7 bases, with 21 bases left in between. This CDR3 contains 15 residues. CDR1 is SGHVS and CDR2 is FNYEAQ in the germline V gene. The DNA for the CDR3 is TGTGCCAGCGGCCCTCTTATGGCAGGCGCGAATGAGCAGTTCTTC. As protein: CASGPLMAGANEQFF.

The chain recombines TRBV7-6 with TRBJ2-7; the match to TRBD2 covers 11 bases. Germline assignment: CDR1 SGHVS and CDR2 FNYEAQ. The J segment lost 4 bases and the V segment lost 4 bases, leaving 3 bases of the junction unmatched. There are 14 residues in the CDR3. The CDR3 coding sequence is TGTGCCAGCAGCTCGGGACTAGCGGAATACGAGCAGTACTTC. Encoded protein: CASSSGLAEYEQYF.

The chain employs TRBV10-1 and TRBJ2-7, with TRBD2 matching over 9 bases. The CDR3 has 15 amino acids. Trimming took 11 bases from V and 3 from J; bases not matched to a gene: 14. Germline assignment: CDR1 WNHNN and CDR2 SYGVQD (reference sequence). CDR3 sequence (DNA): TGCGCCGTCAAGCCTAGACTAGCGGAGATCTACGAGCAGTACTTC. This sequence encodes CAVKPRLAEIYEQYF.

This clonotype was recorded only once. The chain couples TRBV27 to TRBJ2-2, with D unclear. The germline V gene has CDR1 MNHEY and CDR2 SMNVEV (reference sequence). The ends were cut back, 3 bases at V and 4 bases at J, with 9 bases in the middle. The CDR3 sequence is 14 residues long. CDR3 nucleotides: TGTGCCAGCAGTTTTTGGGGTGGCACCGGGGAGCTGTTTTTT. Its protein product is CASSFWGGTGELFF.